This T cell receptor (beta chain) was recovered during a study of tumor-infiltrating lymphocytes in localized non-small cell lung cancer. Study-level background: Several tumor histologies, both smoking statuses, and some post-neoadjuvant chemotherapy samples were included.

The V and J ends lost 4 bases and 3 bases, in that order; junction bases with no gene match: 2. Germline CDR1 SGHTA, CDR2 FQGNSA. The CDR3 length is 13 residues. This table comes from immunoSEQ multiplex PCR, and its TCRdb copy is limited to in-frame clones, with some not included. The sample carries 3,500 to 4,000 clones, 60% to 85% recorded once. Sequencing was performed on uninvolved lung tissue not adjacent to the tumor. The rearrangement uses TRBV7-2 and TRBJ2-7; TRBD2 agrees at 8 bases. The sequence was obtained from a human donor with non-small cell lung cancer. For the CDR3, the DNA is TGTGCCAGCAGCTCCGGGACTAGCTACGAGCAGTACTTC. Amino acid sequence: CASSSGTSYEQYF. Combining the CDR3 with reference TRBV7-2 and TRBJ2-7 gives the whole variable domain GAGVSQSPSNKVTEKGKDVELRCDPISGHTALYWYRQSLGQGLEFLIYFQGNSAPDKSGLPSDRFSAERTGGSVSTLTIQRTQQEDSAVYLCASSSGTSYEQYFGPGTRLTVT.